This passage covers 26 T cell receptor beta chains from one sample sequenced in a study of cytomegalovirus exposure and HLA in healthy donors. The protocol was immunoSEQ multiplex PCR, while the TCRdb copy is restricted to in-frame clones and leaves out a portion. The repertoire holds about 74,000 clones, with roughly 94% as singletons. Sequencing used PBMCs. Receptors were obtained from a man aged 18 to 30 in good health and CMV-seropositive.

The chain links TRBV2 to TRBJ2-2; no reliable D call. This CDR3 comprises 14 residues. Trimming removed 7 bases at V and 3 bases at J, with 12 bases between. The germline V gene has CDR1 SNHLY and CDR2 FYNNEI. CDR3 nucleotides: TGTGCCAGCAAGTCGGAGTCGGACACCGGGGAGCTGTTTTTT. It translates to CASKSESDTGELFF.

The chain has TRBV28 and TRBJ2-1, with TRBD2 identical over 14 bases. Germline assignment: CDR1 MDHEN and CDR2 SYDVKM. The CDR3 contains 17 residues. Trimming took 2 bases from V and 7 from J; bases not matched to a gene: 7. The CDR3, as DNA: TGTGCCAGCAGTTTAGGGACTAGCGGGAGCCGGGGGAATGAGCAGTTCTTC. Residues: CASSLGTSGSRGNEQFF.

V gene TRBV5-4 combines with J gene TRBJ2-3; 9 nucleotides match TRBD2. With V trimmed by 2 bases and J by 2 bases, 6 bases remained unmatched. Germline V gene data show CDR1 as SGHNT and CDR2 as YYREEE (reference sequence). The CDR3 extends over 16 amino acids. CDR3 loop: CASSFLAGSTTDTQYF. In nucleotides, the CDR3 is TGTGCCAGCAGCTTTCTAGCGGGAAGTACCACAGATACGCAGTATTTT.

The chain is built from TRBV28 and TRBJ2-1; 12 bases map to TRBD2. This CDR3 region has 15 residues. V shed 7 bases and J 12 bases; nucleotides not matched to a gene: 13. Looked up from germline, CDR1 is MDHEN and CDR2 is SYDVKM. Here the CDR3 DNA reads TGTGCCAGCACCCTAGCGGGAGGGCTTTCTTCTTTGCAGTTCTTC. As protein: CASTLAGGLSSLQFF.

V and J are TRBV7-3 and TRBJ2-3; 13 bases line up with TRBD2. The CDR3 runs to 16 residues. CDR1 is SGHTA, CDR2 FQGTGA, per germline. V lost 4 bases to trimming and J lost 0 bases; unmatched junction nucleotides: 1. The CDR3 DNA follows: TGTGCCAGCAGCTCGGGACTAGCGGGAAGCACAGATACGCAGTATTTT. Its translation: CASSSGLAGSTDTQYF.

The chain is built from TRBV19 and TRBJ2-5; D possibly corresponds to TRBD2 (6 bases). The CDR3 spans 15 residues. CDR1 LNHDA and CDR2 SQIVND come from the germline V gene (reference sequence). V was cut by 4 bases and J by 4 bases, with 16 bases left in between. The CDR3 DNA sequence: TGTGCCAGTAGTACTTCCGACCGGAGGGGAGAGACCCAGTACTTC. It translates to CASSTSDRRGETQYF.

This chain joins TRBV5-6 and TRBJ2-1; TRBD2 aligns across 12 bases. The length of the CDR3 is 14 residues. Germline CDR1 reads SGHDT; CDR2 reads YYEEEE. V lost 6 bases, J lost 8 bases, and 6 bases stayed unmatched. CDR3 in DNA: TGTGCCAGCACCCGACTAGCGGGAGAGGATGAGCAGTTCTTC. Encoded protein: CASTRLAGEDEQFF. Combining the CDR3 with reference TRBV5-6 and TRBJ2-1 gives the whole variable domain DAGVTQSPTHLIKTRGQQVTLRCSPKSGHDTVSWYQQALGQGPQFIFQYYEEEERQRGNFPDRFSGHQFPNYSSELNVNALLLGDSALYLCASTRLAGEDEQFFGPGTRLTVL.

This clone was seen a handful of times. This chain connects TRBV27 to TRBJ2-3; 9 bases fit TRBD2. Germline-derived CDR1 and CDR2 are MNHEY and SMNVEV (reference sequence). The CDR3 is 15 amino acids. The trim removed 3 bases at V and 2 bases at J, leaving 3 bases unmatched. Here the CDR3 DNA reads TGTGCCAGCAGTTTGGCGGGGGGGGCCACAGATACGCAGTATTTT. Translating gives CASSLAGGATDTQYF.

V usage is TRBV5-1 and J usage is TRBJ2-1; 11 positions agree with TRBD2. Germline assignment: CDR1 SGHRS and CDR2 YFSETQ. The ends lost 0 bases at V and 8 bases at J; junction bases unmatched: 4. This CDR3 region has 15 residues. CDR3 loop: CASSLVAGGNYEQFF. The CDR3 coding sequence is TGCGCCAGCAGCTTGGTAGCGGGAGGGAATTATGAGCAGTTCTTC.

A few counts support this clone. The chain employs TRBV5-1 and TRBJ1-5, with a possible D match to TRBD1 (5 bases). Trimming left V 0 bases short and J 5 bases short, with 12 bases between. The V gene's germline CDR1 is SGHRS and CDR2 YFSETQ. This CDR3 has 15 amino acids. The CDR3 sequence: CASSLGSGVHQPQHF. CDR3 sequence (DNA): TGCGCCAGCAGCTTGGGGTCGGGGGTCCATCAGCCCCAGCATTTT.

This clone was seen once. The chain couples TRBV6-1 to TRBJ2-3; D is perhaps TRBD2 (5 bases). The CDR3 length is 15 residues. V dropped 2 bases and J dropped 3 bases, with 12 bases sitting between them. The V gene's germline CDR1 is MNHNS and CDR2 SASEGT. The CDR3 DNA follows: TGTGCCAGCAGTGAATTCGGGGTCTCTACAGATACGCAGTATTTT. Protein product: CASSEFGVSTDTQYF.

The chain employs TRBV5-1 and TRBJ2-1; tentatively, D is TRBD1 (5 bases). V lost 3 bases, J lost 3 bases, and 10 bases lay in between. The CDR3 consists of 14 residues. Germline V gene sequence: CDR1 SGHRS, CDR2 YFSETQ. CDR3 residues: CASSYDRVYNEQFF. CDR3 DNA: TGCGCCAGCAGCTACGACAGAGTCTACAATGAGCAGTTCTTC.

The chain joins TRBV7-2 to TRBJ2-4; no clear D. The CDR3 has 14 residues. With 5 bases removed from V and 8 bases from J, the gap between germline ends came to 16 bases. The germline CDR1 and CDR2 sequences are SGHTA and FQGNSA. CDR3 DNA: TGTGCCAGCAGCGCACCGGGTTCCTTGGACATTCAGTACTTC. It yields the protein CASSAPGSLDIQYF.

The CDR3 reads CARRKRAFF. CDR3 nucleotides: TGTGCCAGAAGGAAGCGGGCGTTCTTC. This chain connects TRBV5-3 to TRBJ2-1, with D possibly matching TRBD2 (6 bases). TRBV5-3 is treated as an ORF (open reading frame) with a function not yet certain. The CDR3 length is 9 residues. Trimming removed 5 bases at V and 15 bases at J, with 9 bases between.

The genes are TRBV6-5 and TRBJ1-2, with D maybe TRBD1 (6 bases). The germline V gene encodes CDR1 MNHEY and CDR2 SVGAGI. Trimming left V 0 bases short and J 7 bases short, with 15 bases between. This CDR3 has 15 residues. CDR3 loop: CASSYSGGGEGGYTF. DNA for the CDR3: TGTGCCAGCAGTTACTCAGGTGGGGGCGAGGGTGGCTACACCTTC.

This clone has a handful of counts. J is TRBJ1-2 and V is TRBV6-1, with TRBD1 matching 9 bases. The ends lost 10 bases at V and 7 bases at J; junction bases unmatched: 10. CDR3 size: 13 residues. CDR1 MNHNS and CDR2 SASEGT come from the germline V gene. The CDR3 here is CATARTGESGYTF. The CDR3 nucleotides read TGTGCCACCGCTCGGACAGGGGAGAGTGGCTACACCTTC.

V is TRBV5-1 and J is TRBJ2-3, with D perhaps TRBD2 (6 bases). V dropped 0 bases and J dropped 5 bases, with 10 bases sitting between them. The CDR3 has 14 amino acids. CDR1 is SGHRS, CDR2 YFSETQ, per germline. As DNA, the CDR3 is TGCGCCAGCAGCTTGGGGGGAGCGGGAGATACGCAGTATTTT. It encodes CASSLGGAGDTQYF.

This chain uses TRBV10-3 with TRBJ2-3; TRBD2 might be the D (6 bases). V lost 9 bases and J lost 3, with 13 bases in between. The CDR3 is made up of 13 amino acids. The germline CDR1 and CDR2 sequences are ENHRY and SYGVKD. CDR3 bases: TGTGCCATTCGGAGGGCCGGGACAGATACGCAGTATTTT. This gives the protein CAIRRAGTDTQYF.

J is TRBJ2-1 and V is TRBV7-9; D ambiguous. The V end was cut by 5 bases, the J end by 1 base, with 9 bases between. The CDR3 is made up of 14 amino acids. Looked up from germline, CDR1 is SEHNR and CDR2 is FQNEAQ (reference sequence). The CDR3 DNA follows: TGTGCCAGCAGCACTACTGGATCCTACAATGAGCAGTTCTTC. It translates to CASSTTGSYNEQFF. The full variable domain, in which reference TRBV7-9 and TRBJ2-1 provide the parts outside the CDR3, is DTGVSQNPRHKITKRGQNVTFRCDPISEHNRLYWYRQTLGQGPEFLTYFQNEAQLEKSRLLSDRFSAERPKGSFSTLEIQRTEQGDSAMYLCASSTTGSYNEQFFGPGTRLTVL.

J is TRBJ2-4 and V is TRBV7-3, with D possibly TRBD1 on 6 matching bases. The CDR3 covers 14 residues. Trimming took 1 base from V and 8 from J, leaving 12 bases between them. Germline loops: CDR1 SGHTA, CDR2 FQGTGA. The CDR3 coding sequence is TGTGCCAGCAGCTTAAGCCGGACAGAGGACATTCAGTACTTC. Translated: CASSLSRTEDIQYF. Full variable domain (rest looked up from reference TRBV7-3 and TRBJ2-4): GAGVSQTPSNKVTEKGKYVELRCDPISGHTALYWYRQSLGQGPEFLIYFQGTGAADDSGLPNDRFFAVRPEGSVSTLKIQRTERGDSAVYLCASSLSRTEDIQYFGAGTRLSVL.

The rearrangement uses TRBV9 and TRBJ2-2; D is possibly TRBD2 (5 bases). V dropped 3 bases and J dropped 3 bases, with 6 bases sitting between them. The CDR3 covers 13 residues. Germline V gene data show CDR1 as SGDLS and CDR2 as YYNGEE. Written as DNA, the CDR3 is TGTGCCAGCAGCGCCGGGGACACCGGGGAGCTGTTTTTT. This sequence encodes CASSAGDTGELFF.

V gene TRBV5-6 combines with J gene TRBJ1-2, with 10 bases matching TRBD1. Germline loops: CDR1 SGHDT, CDR2 YYEEEE. The CDR3 has 13 residues. V was pared by 2 bases and J by 7 bases, with 2 bases of the junction left unmatched. Written as DNA, the CDR3 is TGTGCCAGCAGCTTCGGGACAGGGGCTGGCTACACCTTC. Protein product: CASSFGTGAGYTF.

This chain uses TRBV5-4 with TRBJ2-2; weak D call: TRBD2 (6 bases). V was shortened by 5 bases and J by 1 base, with 12 bases between the two germline ends. CDR1 is SGHNT, CDR2 YYREEE, per germline (reference sequence). The CDR3 sequence is 15 residues long. This CDR3 reads CASRLWRGNTGELFF. The CDR3 DNA is TGTGCCAGCAGACTTTGGCGGGGGAACACCGGGGAGCTGTTTTTT.

The chain recombines TRBV30 with TRBJ2-7; a weak D match, TRBD1 (6 bases). Germline CDR1 reads GTSNPN; CDR2 reads SVGIG (reference sequence). CDR3 size: 13 residues. V lost 4 bases and J lost 2, with 12 bases in between. This CDR3 reads CAWKGTRTYEQYF. As DNA, the CDR3 is TGTGCCTGGAAAGGGACAAGGACCTACGAGCAGTACTTC.

J is TRBJ2-3 and V is TRBV5-8; weak D call: TRBD1 (5 bases). Per germline, CDR1 SGHTS and CDR2 YDEGEE. This CDR3 spans 14 amino acids. V lost 3 bases, J lost 4 bases, and 12 bases lay in between. The chain's CDR3 is CASSWGQQADTQYF. DNA of the CDR3: TGTGCCAGCAGCTGGGGCCAGCAGGCAGATACGCAGTATTTT.

This chain links TRBV5-6 with TRBJ2-7; TRBD2 agrees at 7 bases. Germline lookup yields CDR1 SGHDT and CDR2 YYEEEE. With V trimmed by 4 bases and J by 2 bases, 6 bases remained unmatched. This CDR3 comprises 14 residues. CDR3 nucleotides: TGTGCCAGCAGCGCGGGACTACAAGCCTACGAGCAGTACTTC. Protein sequence: CASSAGLQAYEQYF. The full variable domain, its missing parts supplied by reference TRBV5-6 and TRBJ2-7, is DAGVTQSPTHLIKTRGQQVTLRCSPKSGHDTVSWYQQALGQGPQFIFQYYEEEERQRGNFPDRFSGHQFPNYSSELNVNALLLGDSALYLCASSAGLQAYEQYFGPGTRLTVT.